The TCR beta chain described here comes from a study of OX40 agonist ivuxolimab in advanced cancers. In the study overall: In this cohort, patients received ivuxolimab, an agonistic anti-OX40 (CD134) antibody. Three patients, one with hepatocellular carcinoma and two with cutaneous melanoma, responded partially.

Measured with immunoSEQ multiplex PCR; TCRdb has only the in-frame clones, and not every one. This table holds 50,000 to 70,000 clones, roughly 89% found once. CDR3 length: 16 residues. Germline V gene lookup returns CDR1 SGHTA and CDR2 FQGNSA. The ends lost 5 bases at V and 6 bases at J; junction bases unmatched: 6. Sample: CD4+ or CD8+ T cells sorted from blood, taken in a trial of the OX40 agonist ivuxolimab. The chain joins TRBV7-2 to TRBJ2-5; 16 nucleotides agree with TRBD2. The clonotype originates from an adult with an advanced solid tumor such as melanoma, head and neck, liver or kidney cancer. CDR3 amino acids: CASSPGTSGGAKTQYF. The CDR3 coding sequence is TGTGCCAGCAGCCCCGGGACTAGCGGGGGGGCAAAGACCCAGTACTTC.